The rows below give T cell receptor beta chains drawn from one sample of a study of blood T cell repertoires in COVID-19. The method was immunoSEQ multiplex PCR; TCRdb's version includes in-frame clones alone and lacks a portion of them. The sample includes about 230,000 clones, roughly 83% of them seen just once. The sample comprised peripheral blood. These receptors were collected from a woman between 45 and 60 years old with acute or convalescent COVID-19. Both conserved end residues are part of each CDR3. A D gene is named only where the DNA matches it firmly. A row's size may be missing; if present it is once, few, many or a size class.

TRBV6-5	TRBJ1-4	14	.	.	CASSPMRGTEKLFF	TGTGCCAGCAGTCCAATGAGGGGGACGGAAAAACTGTTTTTT
TRBV28	TRBJ1-5	16	.	.	CASSLWIWGSNQPQHF	TGTGCCAGCAGTTTATGGATATGGGGCAGCAATCAGCCCCAGCATTTT
TRBV19	TRBJ2-5	13	once	.	CASSSLGAETQYF	TGTGCCAGTAGTTCCCTAGGGGCAGAGACCCAGTACTTC
TRBV10-1	TRBJ2-2	15	.	.	CASSEATANTGELFF	TGCGCCAGCAGTGAGGCTACAGCGAACACCGGGGAGCTGTTTTTT
TRBV24-1	TRBJ1-1	13	few	.	CATSDSAGAEAFF	TGTGCCACCAGTGATTCGGCAGGGGCTGAAGCTTTCTTT
TRBV10-3	TRBJ1-2	13	.	.	CAISESTRFGYTF	TGTGCCATCAGTGAGTCGACCAGGTTCGGCTACACCTTC
TRBV7-2	TRBJ2-2	15	.	.	CASSLVGADTGELFF	TGTGCCAGCAGCTTAGTGGGGGCCGACACCGGGGAGCTGTTTTTT
TRBV21-1	TRBJ1-5	14	.	.	CASSKAGPGQPQHF	TGTGCCAGCAGCAAAGCGGGGCCGGGTCAGCCCCAGCATTTT
TRBV3-1/TRBV3-2	TRBJ2-5	16	.	.	CASFGGFGLVQETQYF	TGTGCCAGCTTCGGGGGATTCGGGTTGGTGCAAGAGACCCAGTACTTC
TRBV19	TRBJ1-3	16	.	.	CASSMVRTSSGNTIYF	TGTGCCAGTAGTATGGTCCGAACCAGCTCTGGAAACACCATATATTTT
TRBV6-5	TRBJ2-1	14	.	TRBD2	CASNTAGAGGEQFF	TGTGCCAGCAATACGGCGGGAGCGGGGGGTGAGCAGTTCTTC
TRBV30	TRBJ2-3	16	.	.	CAWSASRQTSTDTQYF	TGTGCCTGGAGCGCTTCGCGACAGACAAGCACAGATACGCAGTATTTT
TRBV3-1/TRBV3-2	TRBJ2-3	18	.	.	CASSQEVRRGPLTDTQYF	TGTGCCAGCAGCCAAGAAGTGAGGCGGGGGCCCCTCACAGATACGCAGTATTTT
TRBV6-5	TRBJ2-3	15	.	.	CASSSQRPGTDTQYF	TGTGCCAGCAGTTCACAAAGACCAGGGACAGATACGCAGTATTTT
TRBV3-1/TRBV3-2	TRBJ1-5	16	.	.	CASSQDLAGEGGPQHF	TGTGCCAGCAGCCAAGATTTGGCAGGGGAGGGAGGGCCCCAGCATTTT
TRBV7-2	TRBJ2-5	19	.	TRBD1	CASSLGAGTGGATTETQYF	TGTGCCAGCAGCTTAGGGGCCGGGACAGGGGGCGCGACTACCGAGACCCAGTACTTC
TRBV27	TRBJ2-1	15	.	TRBD2	CASSPQGLAGVEQFF	TGTGCCAGCAGTCCACAGGGACTAGCGGGGGTTGAGCAGTTCTTC
TRBV6-5	TRBJ2-7	15	.	TRBD2	CASSYSPRGVYEQYF	TGTGCCAGCAGTTACTCCCCCCGGGGGGTCTACGAGCAGTACTTC
TRBV5-6	TRBJ1-1	14	.	.	CASSLGGSGTEAFF	TGTGCCAGCAGCTTGGGAGGGTCTGGCACTGAAGCTTTCTTT
TRBV5-6	TRBJ2-6	17	.	.	CASSAPGLLEGANVLTF	TGTGCCAGCAGCGCCCCGGGACTCCTCGAGGGGGCCAACGTCCTGACTTTC
TRBV5-1	TRBJ2-3	16	.	.	CASSLGVQVTTDTQYF	TGCGCCAGCAGCTTGGGGGTTCAGGTAACCACAGATACGCAGTATTTT
TRBV5-6	TRBJ1-5	13	.	TRBD1	CASSRGTEQPQHF	TGTGCCAGCAGTAGGGGGACAGAACAGCCCCAGCATTTT
TRBV6-5	TRBJ2-7	15	.	.	CASSYSTAGSYEQYF	TGTGCCAGCAGTTACTCGACGGCAGGCTCCTACGAGCAGTACTTC
TRBV7-2	TRBJ2-3	16	.	TRBD2	CASSWTSGGNTDTQYF	TGTGCCAGCAGCTGGACTAGCGGGGGGAACACAGATACGCAGTATTTT
TRBV14	TRBJ2-7	15	.	TRBD1	CASSQRQGGSYEQYF	TGTGCCAGCAGCCAGAGACAGGGGGGATCCTACGAGCAGTACTTC
TRBV5-6	TRBJ2-3	16	.	.	CASSFFVGASTDTQYF	TGTGCCAGCAGCTTTTTTGTGGGAGCTAGCACAGATACGCAGTATTTT
TRBV7-2	TRBJ1-6	15	.	.	CASSTGTTDNSPLHF	TGTGCCAGCAGCACGGGGACAACGGATAATTCACCCCTCCACTTT
TRBV10-3	TRBJ2-3	15	.	.	CACPEEGSDTDTQYF	TGTGCCTGCCCTGAGGAGGGTAGCGACACAGATACGCAGTATTTT
TRBV4-1	TRBJ2-3	15	.	.	CASSQLGLTSDTQYF	TGCGCCAGCAGCCAGCTAGGACTTACCTCAGATACGCAGTATTTT
TRBV4-3	TRBJ2-7	16	.	.	CASSRALTGVYNEQYF	TGCGCCAGCAGCCGGGCCCTGACCGGGGTCTACAACGAGCAGTACTTC
TRBV29-1	TRBJ2-6	12	.	.	CSAGVGANVLTF	TGCAGCGCAGGGGTGGGGGCCAACGTCCTGACTTTC
TRBV7-7	TRBJ2-5	16	.	TRBD1	CASSLAWTGGQETQYF	TGTGCCAGCAGCTTAGCTTGGACAGGGGGCCAAGAGACCCAGTACTTC
TRBV7-9	TRBJ2-5	12	few	.	CASSFSQETQYF	TGTGCCAGCAGCTTCTCCCAAGAGACCCAGTACTTC
TRBV4-3	TRBJ1-5	15	few	TRBD1	CASSQDRGLNQPQHF	TGCGCCAGCAGCCAAGACAGGGGGCTCAATCAGCCCCAGCATTTT
TRBV28	TRBJ1-1	13	.	TRBD1	CASSPTGGTEAFF	TGTGCCAGCAGCCCGACAGGGGGTACTGAAGCTTTCTTT
TRBV2	TRBJ1-1	15	once	.	CASSVFQGGTTEAFF	TGTGCCAGCAGTGTCTTCCAGGGAGGTACCACTGAAGCTTTCTTT
TRBV6-5	TRBJ2-7	14	.	.	CASSRIGSSYEQYF	TGTGCCAGCAGCCGTATCGGGAGCTCCTACGAGCAGTACTTC
TRBV19	TRBJ2-7	13	.	TRBD1	CASRGQGIHEQYF	TGTGCCAGTAGGGGACAGGGGATCCACGAGCAGTACTTC
TRBV9	TRBJ2-1	18	.	TRBD2	CASSVQTTSGTNYNEQFF	TGTGCCAGCAGCGTTCAAACGACTAGCGGGACAAACTACAATGAGCAGTTCTTC
TRBV3-1/TRBV3-2	TRBJ2-3	16	.	.	CASSLRLVLDPDTQYF	TGTGCCAGCAGCCTTCGACTAGTGCTAGATCCAGATACGCAGTATTTT
TRBV19	TRBJ1-4	16	once	TRBD1	CASTGTGASTNEKLFF	TGTGCCAGTACCGGGACAGGCGCCTCAACTAATGAAAAACTGTTTTTT
TRBV3-1/TRBV3-2	TRBJ1-2	12	.	.	CASSPQGYGYTF	TGTGCCAGCAGCCCCCAGGGATATGGCTACACCTTC
TRBV20-1	TRBJ1-2	11	few	TRBD1	CEGGGSYGYTF	TGCGAAGGGGGCGGGTCGTATGGCTACACCTTC